Shown below are 20 T cell receptor beta chains from a single sample sequenced in a study of brain T cells in children with intractable seizures. Measured with immunoSEQ multiplex PCR; TCRdb has only the in-frame clones, and not every one. Among about 350,000 clones listed, over 90% were seen once. Stated time point: blood from clinic visit 5 months post-surgery; TSC patient then seizure free. This sample comprised peripheral blood, obtained about 5 months after surgery. All receptors derive from a boy younger than two with tuberous sclerosis and intractable seizures.

The genes are TRBV11-2 and TRBJ2-7; perhaps TRBD1 as D (6 bases). V was pared by 5 bases and J by 2 bases, with 13 bases between. Germline values: CDR1 SGHAT, CDR2 FQNNGV. The length of the CDR3 is 14 residues. CDR3 loop: CASSTADRPYEQYF. The CDR3, as DNA: TGTGCCAGCAGCACCGCAGACAGGCCCTACGAGCAGTACTTC.

The rearrangement joins TRBV4-2 to TRBJ1-4, with 8 positions matching TRBD1. Trimming at V came to 0 bases and at J to 15 bases, leaving 15 bases not matched to a gene. The CDR3 runs to 16 residues. Germline CDR1 LGHNA, CDR2 YNFKEQ. The CDR3 DNA follows: TGTGCCAGCAGCCAAGATCGAACTGAGACAGGGGAAAATGTGTTTTTT. Translated: CASSQDRTETGENVFF.

The chain combines TRBV4-2 with TRBJ1-3; weak D call: TRBD1 (5 bases). This CDR3 comprises 18 residues. CDR1 is LGHNA, CDR2 YNFKEQ, per germline. The germline V and J ends were trimmed by 5 bases and 6 bases, with 26 bases remaining between them. Here the CDR3 reads CASSGGASGYRLVNTIYF. The CDR3 DNA sequence: TGTGCCAGCAGCGGAGGCGCTTCGGGTTACAGGCTGGTAAACACCATATATTTT.

This clone was counted once. The CDR3 region is CASTRQGSSYEQYF. The CDR3 nucleotides read TGTGCCAGCACCCGACAGGGGTCTTCCTACGAGCAGTACTTC. The rearrangement joins TRBV11-1 to TRBJ2-7; 8 bases are shared with TRBD1. With V trimmed by 7 bases and J by 1 base, 6 bases remained unmatched. There are 14 residues in the CDR3. CDR1 and CDR2 (germline): SGHAT, FQDESV (reference sequence).

The genes are TRBV30 and TRBJ2-7, with 7 nucleotides matching TRBD1. V gave up 3 bases and J gave up 0 bases; unmatched junction bases: 2. Germline CDR1 GTSNPN, CDR2 SVGIG (reference sequence). This CDR3 has 13 amino acids. The CDR3 bases are TGTGCCTGGAGCGGGGACAGCTCCTACGAGCAGTACTTC. It codes for CAWSGDSSYEQYF.

The chain recombines TRBV25-1 with TRBJ1-1; no definite D call. Trimming stripped 1 base from V and 1 base from J, with 13 bases between. Germline assignment: CDR1 MGHDK and CDR2 SYGVNS. The CDR3 is 16 amino acids. CDR3 sequence (DNA): TGTGCCAGCAGTGAATTAGGTATGGGGAGGAACACTGAAGCTTTCTTT. Translating gives CASSELGMGRNTEAFF. Full variable domain (remainder filled in from reference TRBV25-1 and TRBJ1-1): EADIYQTPRYLVIGTGKKITLECSQTMGHDKMYWYQQDPGMELHLIHYSYGVNSTEKGDLSSESTVSRIRTEHFPLTLESARPSHTSQYLCASSELGMGRNTEAFFGQGTRLTVV.

The genes are TRBV12-2 and TRBJ1-1; the D call TRBD1 from the table was never checked on the DNA. TRBV12-2 is given as a pseudogene. The CDR3 covers 14 residues. In nucleotides, the CDR3 is TGTGCAAGTCGCTTGGGACAGGGTAACACTGAAGCTTTCTTT. Its translation is CASRLGQGNTEAFF.

This sequence joins TRBV30 and TRBJ2-7; possibly TRBD1 for D (7 bases). Germline loops: CDR1 GTSNPN, CDR2 SVGIG (reference sequence). The V gene lost 5 bases and the J gene lost 0 bases, with 17 bases spanning the gap. The CDR3 is 15 residues long. CDR3 loop: CAWGGGLLTSYEQYF. CDR3 nucleotide sequence: TGTGCCTGGGGAGGGGGCCTCCTAACCTCCTACGAGCAGTACTTC.

The chain couples TRBV6-5 to TRBJ1-5; D unresolved. This CDR3 spans 15 amino acids. The V end was cut by 6 bases, the J end by 2 bases, with 14 bases between. Per the germline V gene, CDR1 is MNHEY and CDR2 is SVGAGI. This CDR3 is CASRNSALGNQPQHF. CDR3 DNA sequence: TGTGCCAGCAGGAACAGTGCCCTTGGCAATCAGCCCCAGCATTTT.

V is TRBV5-1 and J is TRBJ1-4; D is perhaps TRBD1 (5 bases). The ends were cut back, 1 base at V and 8 bases at J, with 9 bases in the middle. Per the germline V gene, CDR1 is SGHRS and CDR2 is YFSETQ. The CDR3 runs 13 residues. The CDR3 DNA is TGCGCCAGCAGCTTGACCGGGGGAGAAAAACTGTTTTTT. This translates into CASSLTGGEKLFF.

The genes are TRBV2 and TRBJ2-1; 11 bases map to TRBD2. The germline gives CDR1 SNHLY, CDR2 FYNNEI. CDR3 length: 16 amino acids. The J segment lost 7 bases and the V segment lost 6 bases, leaving 11 bases of the junction unmatched. CDR3 nucleotides: TGTGCCAGCAGGTTATTAGCGGGGGGGCTCTGGAATGAGCAGTTCTTC. It is translated as CASRLLAGGLWNEQFF.

This sequence joins TRBV7-9 and TRBJ2-4, with 8 bases aligning to TRBD2. This CDR3 contains 19 residues. Germline V CDR1 and CDR2: SEHNR, FQNEAQ (reference sequence). J lost 0 bases, V lost 1 base, and 11 bases had no gene match. CDR3 coding DNA: TGTGCCAGCAGCTTAGATGCGGGGGGACCCGATCTAGCCAAAAACATTCAGTACTTC. Translating it yields CASSLDAGGPDLAKNIQYF.

This chain uses TRBV7-9 with TRBJ2-3; D gene ambiguous. V was cut by 3 bases and J by 4 bases, with 5 bases left in between. Germline assignment: CDR1 SEHNR and CDR2 FQNEAQ (reference sequence). The CDR3 runs 12 residues. This CDR3 is CASSLSSDTQYF. DNA for the CDR3: TGTGCCAGCAGCTTGTCGTCAGATACGCAGTATTTT.

The chain links TRBV29-1 to TRBJ2-1; D gene uncertain. Looked up from germline, CDR1 is SQVTM and CDR2 is ANQGSEA. The CDR3 spans 13 residues. V dropped 5 bases and J dropped 4 bases, with 12 bases sitting between them. The CDR3 bases are TGCAGCGTTCGTCCTACTACTTACAATGAGCAGTTCTTC. As protein: CSVRPTTYNEQFF.

This sequence joins TRBV24-1 and TRBJ2-5; maybe TRBD2 (5 bases). The germline V gene encodes CDR1 KGHDR and CDR2 SFDVKD. V was shortened by 8 bases and J by 5 bases, with 20 bases between the two germline ends. This CDR3 comprises 15 residues. The CDR3 region has the DNA TGTGCCACCAACAGAAACCAACTAAGAGGGGAGACCCAGTACTTC. This codes for CATNRNQLRGETQYF.

J is TRBJ1-2 and V is TRBV9; no clear D gene. Trimming removed 3 bases at V and 0 bases at J, with 9 bases between. The CDR3 totals 14 residues. Germline CDR1 SGDLS, CDR2 YYNGEE. The CDR3 DNA reads as TGTGCCAGCAGCGCTGGGCGGGCTAACTATGGCTACACCTTC. This codes for CASSAGRANYGYTF.

The chain joins TRBV5-4 to TRBJ1-2; D gene unclear. Germline-derived CDR1 and CDR2 are SGHNT and YYREEE (reference sequence). This CDR3 is built from 12 residues. Trimming pared 4 bases from V and 1 base from J, leaving 5 bases between. The CDR3 spells CASSQVNYGYTF. The CDR3 coding sequence is TGTGCCAGCAGCCAGGTTAACTATGGCTACACCTTC.

The genes are TRBV25-1 and TRBJ2-1; D assignment may be TRBD1 or TRBD2 (6 bases each). The CDR3 is made up of 15 amino acids. V lost 2 bases and J 4 bases, leaving 12 bases between the germline ends. Looked up from germline, CDR1 is MGHDK and CDR2 is SYGVNS. The CDR3 DNA is TGTGCCAGCAGTGAAGAGGGGGGAGGTTACAATGAGCAGTTCTTC. Protein sequence: CASSEEGGGYNEQFF. Drawing the rest from reference TRBV25-1 and TRBJ2-1, the complete variable domain is EADIYQTPRYLVIGTGKKITLECSQTMGHDKMYWYQQDPGMELHLIHYSYGVNSTEKGDLSSESTVSRIRTEHFPLTLESARPSHTSQYLCASSEEGGGYNEQFFGPGTRLTVL.

V and J are TRBV7-9 and TRBJ2-1, with 12 positions matching TRBD2. CDR1 is SEHNR, CDR2 FQNEAQ, per germline (reference sequence). The CDR3 runs to 19 residues. V was clipped by 0 bases and J by 6 bases; unmatched bases: 12. For the CDR3, the DNA is TGTGCCAGCAGCTTAGCCGCGACTAGCGGGAGCCCCACCCGCAATGAGCAGTTCTTC. It yields the protein CASSLAATSGSPTRNEQFF.

The chain has TRBV7-9 and TRBJ1-5; D call uncertain. Germline CDR1 reads SEHNR; CDR2 reads FQNEAQ (reference sequence). The CDR3 is 17 amino acids. Between the trimmed V and J ends, which lost 1 base and 3 bases, there was a span of 16 bases. CDR3 sequence reads: CASSLGPVLALNQPQHF. The CDR3 nucleotides read TGTGCCAGCAGCTTAGGGCCAGTTCTCGCCCTCAATCAGCCCCAGCATTTT. Full variable domain (missing parts from reference TRBV7-9 and TRBJ1-5): DTGVSQNPRHKITKRGQNVTFRCDPISEHNRLYWYRQTLGQGPEFLTYFQNEAQLEKSRLLSDRFSAERPKGSFSTLEIQRTEQGDSAMYLCASSLGPVLALNQPQHFGDGTRLSIL.